This T cell receptor beta chain was retrieved from a study of early T cells in non-severe SARS-CoV-2 infection. Germline V gene sequence: CDR1 SGHAT, CDR2 FQNNGV. The germline V and J ends were trimmed by 5 bases and 1 base, with 13 bases remaining between them. CDR3 length: 15 residues. This clonotype appeared many times. In the library, individual cDNA molecules carried attached unique molecular identifiers. Via MiXCR, TCRdb re-called the 5' RACE reads, giving one row per CDR3 protein. This sample yields 50,000 to 60,000 distinct CDR3 sequences, of which 7.5% to 9% are seen a single time; almost 4% belongs to the top ten.

This sequence originates from an adult who was a healthcare worker with PCR-confirmed SARS-CoV-2 infection or an uninfected control (not recorded which). The rearrangement uses TRBV11-2 and TRBJ2-3, with D tentatively TRBD1 (6 bases). Here the sequenced sample was whole blood, taken at baseline. In DNA form, the CDR3 reads TGTGCCAGCAGCGACAGGCGGCGGGGCACAGATACGCAGTATTTT. The encoded protein is CASSDRRRGTDTQYF.